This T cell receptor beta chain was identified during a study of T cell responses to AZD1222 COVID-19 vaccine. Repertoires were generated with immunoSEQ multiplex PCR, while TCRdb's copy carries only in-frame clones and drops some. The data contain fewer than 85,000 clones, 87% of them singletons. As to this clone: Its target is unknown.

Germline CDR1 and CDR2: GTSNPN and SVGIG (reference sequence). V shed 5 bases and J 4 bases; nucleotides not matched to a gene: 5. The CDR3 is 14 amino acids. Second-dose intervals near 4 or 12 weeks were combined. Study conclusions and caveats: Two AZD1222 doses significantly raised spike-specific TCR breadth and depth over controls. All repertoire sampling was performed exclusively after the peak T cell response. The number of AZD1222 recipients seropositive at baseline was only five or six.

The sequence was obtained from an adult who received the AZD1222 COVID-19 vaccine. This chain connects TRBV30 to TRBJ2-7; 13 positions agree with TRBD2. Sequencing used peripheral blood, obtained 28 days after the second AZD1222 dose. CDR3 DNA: TGTGCCTGGGGACTAGCGGGAGCGGGGTACGAGCAGTACTTC. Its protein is CAWGLAGAGYEQYF.